These 13 T cell receptor beta chains came from one sample sequenced in a study of Ad26.COV2.S vaccination and SARS-CoV-2 variants. Here immunoSEQ multiplex PCR was the method, and the copy in TCRdb shows in-frame clones only, minus some. The sample lists some 350,000 clones, under 90% seen once, with around 5.5% in the top ten. Specified treatment: around 19 received Ad26.COV2.S at low or high dose, single or two shots; about 5 received placebo; per-sample allocation not given. The study sampled participants on day 63 after the first vaccine or placebo injection. The input for sequencing was peripheral blood, taken in a trial of Ad26.COV2.S vaccine versus placebo. Source of these receptors: a person between 18 and 65 years old who received the Ad26.COV2.S COVID-19 vaccine or a placebo.

This chain joins TRBV4-3 and TRBJ1-4; unclear D gene. This CDR3 comprises 15 residues. V was clipped by 0 bases and J by 5 bases, with 10 bases between them. Germline V gives CDR1 LGHNA, CDR2 YSLEER. The DNA of the CDR3 is TGCGCCAGCAGCCAAGATCCACAGCCAAATGAAAAACTGTTTTTT. It encodes CASSQDPQPNEKLFF.

The chain's CDR3 is CASSLVMGQETQYF. The CDR3 DNA follows: TGCGCCAGCAGCTTGGTGATGGGTCAAGAGACCCAGTACTTC. The V gene is TRBV5-1, the J gene TRBJ2-5; D remains ambiguous. The CDR3 length is 14 residues. Trimming cost V 0 bases and J 2 bases, with 8 bases left between them. Germline V gene sequence: CDR1 SGHRS, CDR2 YFSETQ.

This CDR3 reads CASSPRQGNNEQFF. For the CDR3, the DNA is TGCGCCAGCAGCCCGAGACAGGGGAACAATGAGCAGTTCTTC. The chain combines TRBV4-3 with TRBJ2-1, with TRBD1 matching over 8 bases. CDR3 length: 14 residues. CDR1 and CDR2 (germline): LGHNA, YSLEER. V gave up 4 bases and J gave up 5 bases; unmatched junction bases: 4.

J is TRBJ1-5 and V is TRBV6-5; D uncertain. The CDR3 is 13 residues long. In germline, CDR1 is MNHEY, CDR2 SVGAGI. V lost 6 bases to trimming and J lost 4 bases, with 10 bases between them. The CDR3 sequence: CASRKQLNQPQHF. The CDR3 DNA reads TGTGCCAGCAGGAAACAGTTGAATCAGCCCCAGCATTTT.

This chain uses TRBV15 with TRBJ2-3, with TRBD2 matching over 7 bases. The V and J ends lost 5 bases and 2 bases, in that order; junction bases with no gene match: 4. CDR3 size: 14 residues. Germline values: CDR1 LNHNV, CDR2 YYDKDF (reference sequence). The CDR3 here is CATSRGTNTDTQYF. As DNA, the CDR3 is TGTGCCACCAGCCGCGGGACTAACACAGATACGCAGTATTTT.

The gene calls are TRBV4-1 and TRBJ2-7; D is undetermined. Between the trimmed V and J ends, which lost 0 bases and 0 bases, there was a span of 9 bases. This CDR3 is 15 amino acids long. Per the germline V gene, CDR1 is MGHRA and CDR2 is YSYEKL. CDR3 sequence: CASSQDGLSSYEQYF. The CDR3 DNA reads as TGCGCCAGCAGCCAAGATGGCCTGAGCTCCTACGAGCAGTACTTC.

This clone occurred once. This sequence joins TRBV11-2 and TRBJ2-7; D uncertain. The CDR3 runs to 15 residues. V was trimmed by 0 bases and J by 1 base, leaving 10 bases between them. Germline CDR1 and CDR2: SGHAT and FQNNGV. CDR3 DNA sequence: TGTGCCAGCAGCTTAGATCGATGGTATTCCTACGAGCAGTACGTC. It yields the protein CASSLDRWYSYEQYV.

V gene TRBV18 combines with J gene TRBJ1-1; 7 nucleotides align to TRBD1. CDR1 is KGHSH and CDR2 is LQKENI in the germline V gene. J lost 3 bases, V lost 3 bases, and 7 bases had no gene match. The CDR3 has 15 amino acids. In DNA, the CDR3 is TGTGCCAGCTCACCGTCACAGGGGTGGGACACTGAAGCTTTCTTT. Translation: CASSPSQGWDTEAFF.

The chain joins TRBV7-9 to TRBJ2-1; D unclear. The ends were cut back, 1 base at V and 0 bases at J, with 7 bases in the middle. Germline V gives CDR1 SEHNR, CDR2 FQNEAQ (reference sequence). The CDR3 runs to 15 residues. The CDR3 DNA reads TGTGCCAGCAGCTTAGTCCTTAGCTCCTACAATGAGCAGTTCTTC. It translates to CASSLVLSSYNEQFF. The whole variable domain, remainder taken from reference TRBV7-9 and TRBJ2-1, is DTGVSQNPRHKITKRGQNVTFRCDPISEHNRLYWYRQTLGQGPEFLTYFQNEAQLEKSRLLSDRFSAERPKGSFSTLEIQRTEQGDSAMYLCASSLVLSSYNEQFFGPGTRLTVL.

This rearrangement joins TRBV5-1 to TRBJ1-5; tentatively, D is TRBD1 (5 bases). Trimming removed 2 bases from V and 0 bases from J, with 12 bases in between. Germline V gene sequence: CDR1 SGHRS, CDR2 YFSETQ. The CDR3 contains 16 residues. The CDR3 nucleotides read TGCGCCAGCAGCTTTGGGGGTCCTTATAGCAATCAGCCCCAGCATTTT. The encoded protein is CASSFGGPYSNQPQHF.

This chain joins TRBV5-1 and TRBJ2-1; D is unresolved. The V gene lost 7 bases and the J gene lost 6 bases, with 11 bases spanning the gap. Germline lookup yields CDR1 SGHRS and CDR2 YFSETQ. The CDR3 consists of 12 residues. The chain's CDR3 is CASVGQSNEQFF. DNA of the CDR3: TGCGCCAGCGTCGGGCAGAGCAATGAGCAGTTCTTC.

The rearrangement uses TRBV7-9 and TRBJ2-1; 7 bases are a match to TRBD2. The germline CDR1 and CDR2 sequences are SEHNR and FQNEAQ (reference sequence). The CDR3 has 17 amino acids. V shed 6 bases, J shed 4 bases, and the junction held 15 bases outside the gene matches. CDR3 sequence (DNA): TGTGCCAGCAGGGAGATGGTAGCGGGTCTCTCGTACAATGAGCAGTTCTTC. It codes for CASREMVAGLSYNEQFF.

This chain joins TRBV10-1 and TRBJ2-5; D gene unclear. This CDR3 has 15 residues. Germline V CDR1 and CDR2: WNHNN, SYGVQD (reference sequence). The V gene lost 3 bases and the J gene lost 5 bases, with 16 bases spanning the gap. The CDR3 loop is CASSDLPDPGETQYF. CDR3 DNA: TGCGCCAGCAGTGATTTACCCGACCCCGGGGAGACCCAGTACTTC.